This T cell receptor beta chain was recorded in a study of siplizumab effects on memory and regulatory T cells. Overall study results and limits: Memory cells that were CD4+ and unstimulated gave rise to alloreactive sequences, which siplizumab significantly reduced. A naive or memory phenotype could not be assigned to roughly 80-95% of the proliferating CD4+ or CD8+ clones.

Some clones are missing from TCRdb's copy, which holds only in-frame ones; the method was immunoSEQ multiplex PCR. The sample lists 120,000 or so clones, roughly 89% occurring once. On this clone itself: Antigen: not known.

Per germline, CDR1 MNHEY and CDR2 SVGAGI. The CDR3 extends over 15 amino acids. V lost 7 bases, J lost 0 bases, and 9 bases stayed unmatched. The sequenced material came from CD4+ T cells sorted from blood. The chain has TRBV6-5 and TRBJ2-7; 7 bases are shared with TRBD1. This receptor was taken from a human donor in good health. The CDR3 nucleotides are TGTGCCAGCAAACCCGGGACAGTGAGCTCCTACGAGCAGTACTTC. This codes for CASKPGTVSSYEQYF.